The T cell receptor (beta chain) under discussion was sequenced for a study of blood T cell repertoires in COVID-19. Data came from immunoSEQ multiplex PCR; TCRdb stores just in-frame clones and leaves some out. Here the sample spans 60,000 to 90,000 clones, 70% to 90% being singletons. This receptor was identified in a human donor in a cohort sampled during active COVID-19. The material sequenced was peripheral blood.

CDR3 nucleotides: TGTGCCATCAGTGGGACAGGGGTCGAGCAGTACTTC. Translation: CAISGTGVEQYF. The V and J genes are TRBV10-3 and TRBJ2-7; 9 nucleotides agree with TRBD1. The germline gives CDR1 ENHRY, CDR2 SYGVKD. The V segment lost 4 bases and the J segment 6 bases; nucleotides outside the gene matches: 1. This CDR3 is built from 12 residues.